Included here is one T cell receptor (beta chain) sequence, with context. The antigen is undetermined. CD4+ cells were split into CD45RA+ naive and CD45RA-negative memory subsets. The assay ran at deep level. TCRdb's copy holds only in-frame clones and misses some; the assay was immunoSEQ multiplex PCR. The table records some 1,400,000 clones, roughly 96% of them present only once. The sample comes from a study of shared clonotypes between healthy human individuals. This CDR3 has 15 residues. Germline V gene data show CDR1 as LNHDA and CDR2 as SQIVND (reference sequence). V dropped 5 bases and J dropped 4; count of bases not matched to a gene: 8. Whole-study findings and limits: With few donors, the genetic and exposure-history diversity represented was limited.

Material: naive CD4+ T cells sorted from blood. Subset meaning: CD45RA+ positively selected. The source is a young man in good health. The chain carries TRBV19 and TRBJ1-5, with TRBD1 identical over 7 bases. CDR3 sequence reads: CASSSRRDSNQPQHF. In nucleotides, the CDR3 is TGTGCCAGTAGTTCCCGCCGGGACAGTAATCAGCCCCAGCATTTT.